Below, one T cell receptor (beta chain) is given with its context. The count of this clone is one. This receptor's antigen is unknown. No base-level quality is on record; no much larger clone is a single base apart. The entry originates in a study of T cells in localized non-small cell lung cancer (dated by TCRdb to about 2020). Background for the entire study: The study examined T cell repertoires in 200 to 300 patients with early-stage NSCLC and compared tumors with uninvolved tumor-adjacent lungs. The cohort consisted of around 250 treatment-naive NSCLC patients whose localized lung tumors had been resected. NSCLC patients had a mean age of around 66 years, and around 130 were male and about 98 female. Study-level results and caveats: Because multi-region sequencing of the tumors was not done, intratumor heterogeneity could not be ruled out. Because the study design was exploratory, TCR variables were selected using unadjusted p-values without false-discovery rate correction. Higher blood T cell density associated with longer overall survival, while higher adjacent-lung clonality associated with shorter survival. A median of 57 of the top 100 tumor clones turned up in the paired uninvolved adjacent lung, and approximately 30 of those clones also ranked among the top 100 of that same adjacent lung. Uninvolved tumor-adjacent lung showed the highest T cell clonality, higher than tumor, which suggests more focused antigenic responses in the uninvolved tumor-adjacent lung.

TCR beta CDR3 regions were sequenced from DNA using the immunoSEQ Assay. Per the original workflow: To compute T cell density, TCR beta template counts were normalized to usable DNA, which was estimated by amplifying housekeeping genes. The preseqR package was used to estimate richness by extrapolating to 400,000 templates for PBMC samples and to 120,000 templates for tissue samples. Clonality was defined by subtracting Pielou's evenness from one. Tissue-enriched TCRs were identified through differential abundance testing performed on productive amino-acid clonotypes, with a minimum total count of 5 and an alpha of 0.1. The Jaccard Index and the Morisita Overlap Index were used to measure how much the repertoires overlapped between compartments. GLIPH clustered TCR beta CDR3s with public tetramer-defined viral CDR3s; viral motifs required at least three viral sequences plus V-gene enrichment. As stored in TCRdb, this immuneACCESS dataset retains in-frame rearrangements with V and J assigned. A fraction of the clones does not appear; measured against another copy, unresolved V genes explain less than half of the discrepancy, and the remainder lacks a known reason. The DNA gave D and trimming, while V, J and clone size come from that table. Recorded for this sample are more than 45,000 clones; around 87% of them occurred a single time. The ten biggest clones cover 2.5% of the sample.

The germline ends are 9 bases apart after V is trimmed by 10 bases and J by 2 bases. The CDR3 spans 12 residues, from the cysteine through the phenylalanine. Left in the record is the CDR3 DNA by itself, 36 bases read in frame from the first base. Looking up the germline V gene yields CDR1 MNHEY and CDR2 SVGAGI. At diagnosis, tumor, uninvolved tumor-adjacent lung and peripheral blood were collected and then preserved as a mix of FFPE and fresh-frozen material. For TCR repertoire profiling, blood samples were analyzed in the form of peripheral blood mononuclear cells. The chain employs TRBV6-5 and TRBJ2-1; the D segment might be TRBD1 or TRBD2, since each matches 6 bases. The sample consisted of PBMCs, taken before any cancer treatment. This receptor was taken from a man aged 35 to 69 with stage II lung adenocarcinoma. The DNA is TGTGCCACCGGGGGCCCCTACAATGAGCAGTTCTTC. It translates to CATGGPYNEQFF.